This T cell receptor (beta chain) was documented in a study of T cells in Graves' hyperthyroidism and ophthalmopathy. The overall study: Blood was drawn when the patient was first diagnosed and still untreated.

This clonotype was seen at least ten times. Its antigen is unknown. The germline V and J ends were trimmed by 5 bases and 7 bases, with 12 bases remaining between them. The CDR3 consists of 14 residues. The germline V gene encodes CDR1 SGHAT and CDR2 FQNNGV. It was RNA transcripts that yielded the amplified TCR beta CDR3 regions. First-round RT-PCR targeting the TCR CDR3 was performed with the HTBI primer set. TCRdb recomputed calls from the multiplex PCR reads with MiXCR, one row per CDR3 protein. The sample holds more than 550,000 distinct CDR3 sequences, around 20% seen once. The study, taken as a whole, reports: Most clonotypes expanded in the thyroid (above 0.001) were also present in blood.

The receptor was isolated from a woman in her forties or fifties with Graves' hyperthyroidism that later progressed to Graves' ophthalmopathy. The V gene is TRBV11-2, the J gene TRBJ1-6; maybe TRBD1 (5 bases). Sequencing was done on a sample of blood. The CDR3 DNA reads TGTGCCAGCAGCCATTGGGGGGTCAATTCACCCCTCCACTTT. It translates to CASSHWGVNSPLHF. Drawing the rest from reference TRBV11-2 and TRBJ1-6, the complete variable domain is EAGVAQSPRYKIIEKRQSVAFWCNPISGHATLYWYQQILGQGPKLLIQFQNNGVVDDSQLPKDRFSAERLKGVDSTLKIQPAKLEDSAVYLCASSHWGVNSPLHFGNGTRLTVT.